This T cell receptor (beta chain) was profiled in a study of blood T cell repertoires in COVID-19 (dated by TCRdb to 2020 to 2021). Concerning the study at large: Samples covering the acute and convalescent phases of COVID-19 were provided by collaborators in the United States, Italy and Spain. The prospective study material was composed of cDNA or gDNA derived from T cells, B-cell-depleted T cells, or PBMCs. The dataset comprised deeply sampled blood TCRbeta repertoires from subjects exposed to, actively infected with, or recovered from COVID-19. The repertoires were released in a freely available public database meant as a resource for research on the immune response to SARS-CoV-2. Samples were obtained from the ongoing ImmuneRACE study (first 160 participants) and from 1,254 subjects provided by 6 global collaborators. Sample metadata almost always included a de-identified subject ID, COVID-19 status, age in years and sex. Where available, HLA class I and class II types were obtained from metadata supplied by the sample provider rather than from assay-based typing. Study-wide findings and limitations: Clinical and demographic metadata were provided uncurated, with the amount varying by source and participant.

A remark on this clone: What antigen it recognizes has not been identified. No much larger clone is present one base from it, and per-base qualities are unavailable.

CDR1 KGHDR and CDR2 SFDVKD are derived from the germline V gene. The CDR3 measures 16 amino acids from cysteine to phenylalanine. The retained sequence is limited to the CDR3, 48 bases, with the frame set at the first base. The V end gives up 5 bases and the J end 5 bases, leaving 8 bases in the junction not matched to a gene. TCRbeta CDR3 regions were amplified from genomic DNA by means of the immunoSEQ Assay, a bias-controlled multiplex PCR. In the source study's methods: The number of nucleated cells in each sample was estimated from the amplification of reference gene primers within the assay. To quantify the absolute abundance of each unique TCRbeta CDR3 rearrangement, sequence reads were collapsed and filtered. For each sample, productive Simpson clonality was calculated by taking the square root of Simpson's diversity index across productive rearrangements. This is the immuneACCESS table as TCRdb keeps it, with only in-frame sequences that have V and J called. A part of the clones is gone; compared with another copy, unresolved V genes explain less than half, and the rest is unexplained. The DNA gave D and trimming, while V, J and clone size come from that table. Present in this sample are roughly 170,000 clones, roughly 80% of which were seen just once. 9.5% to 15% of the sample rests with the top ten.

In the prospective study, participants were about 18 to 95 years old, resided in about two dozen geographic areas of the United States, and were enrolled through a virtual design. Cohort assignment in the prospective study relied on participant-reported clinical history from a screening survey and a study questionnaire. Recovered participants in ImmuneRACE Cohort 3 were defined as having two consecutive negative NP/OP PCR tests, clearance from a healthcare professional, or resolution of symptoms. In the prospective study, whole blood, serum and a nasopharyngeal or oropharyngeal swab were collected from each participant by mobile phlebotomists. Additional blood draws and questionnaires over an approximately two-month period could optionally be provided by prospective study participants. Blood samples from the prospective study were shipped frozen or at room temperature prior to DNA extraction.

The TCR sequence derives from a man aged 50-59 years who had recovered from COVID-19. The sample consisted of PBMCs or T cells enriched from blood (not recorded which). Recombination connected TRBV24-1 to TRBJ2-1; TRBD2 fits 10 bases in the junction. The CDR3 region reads CATSAASGGYNNEQFF. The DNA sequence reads TGTGCCACCAGTGCGGCTAGCGGGGGATATAACAATGAGCAGTTCTTC.